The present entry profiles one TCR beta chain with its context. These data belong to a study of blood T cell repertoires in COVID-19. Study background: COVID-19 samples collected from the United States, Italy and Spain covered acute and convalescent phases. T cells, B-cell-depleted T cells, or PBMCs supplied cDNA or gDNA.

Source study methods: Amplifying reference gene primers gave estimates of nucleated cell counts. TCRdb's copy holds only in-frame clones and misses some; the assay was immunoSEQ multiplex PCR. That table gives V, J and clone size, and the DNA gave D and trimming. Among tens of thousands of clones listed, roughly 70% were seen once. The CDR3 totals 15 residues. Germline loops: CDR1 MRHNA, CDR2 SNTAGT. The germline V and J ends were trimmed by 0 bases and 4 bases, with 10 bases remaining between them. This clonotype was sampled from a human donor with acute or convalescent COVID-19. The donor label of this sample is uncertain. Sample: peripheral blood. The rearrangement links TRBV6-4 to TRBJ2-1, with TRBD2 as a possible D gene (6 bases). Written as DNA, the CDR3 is TGTGCCAGCAGTGACTCGGCAGGGACTTACAATGAGCAGTTCTTC. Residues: CASSDSAGTYNEQFF.